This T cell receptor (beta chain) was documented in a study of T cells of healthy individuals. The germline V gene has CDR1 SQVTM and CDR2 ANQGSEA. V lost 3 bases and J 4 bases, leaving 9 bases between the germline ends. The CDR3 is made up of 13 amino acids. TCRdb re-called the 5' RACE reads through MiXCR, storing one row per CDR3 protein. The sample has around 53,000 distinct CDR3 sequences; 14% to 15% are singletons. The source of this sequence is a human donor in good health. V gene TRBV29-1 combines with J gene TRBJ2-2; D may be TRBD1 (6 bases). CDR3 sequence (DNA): TGCAGCGTTGAGGAACAGGGCACCGGGGAGCTGTTTTTT. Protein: CSVEEQGTGELFF.